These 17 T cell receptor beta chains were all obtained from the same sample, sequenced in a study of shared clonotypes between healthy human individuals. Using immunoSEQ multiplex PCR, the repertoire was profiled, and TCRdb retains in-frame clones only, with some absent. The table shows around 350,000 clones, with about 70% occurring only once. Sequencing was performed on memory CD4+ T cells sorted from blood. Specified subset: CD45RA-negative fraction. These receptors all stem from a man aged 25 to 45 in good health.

The CDR3 loop reads CASLSLGSHEQYF. In DNA form, the CDR3 reads TGTGCCAGCCTGAGTTTGGGGAGCCACGAGCAGTACTTC. The gene calls are TRBV6-1 and TRBJ2-5; perhaps TRBD2 as D (5 bases). TRBJ2-7 matches the DNA end more closely, so the J call is doubtful. The CDR3 has 13 residues. CDR1 MNHNS and CDR2 SASEGT come from the germline V gene.

The CDR3 DNA sequence: TGCGCCAGCAGCTCCGACAGGGGGGGTATTCAGTACTTC. Amino acid sequence: CASSSDRGGIQYF. The chain joins TRBV5-1 to TRBJ2-4, with 9 bases that match TRBD1. This CDR3 spans 13 amino acids. V shed 3 bases, J shed 10 bases, and the junction held 5 bases outside the gene matches. CDR1 is SGHRS and CDR2 is YFSETQ in the germline V gene.

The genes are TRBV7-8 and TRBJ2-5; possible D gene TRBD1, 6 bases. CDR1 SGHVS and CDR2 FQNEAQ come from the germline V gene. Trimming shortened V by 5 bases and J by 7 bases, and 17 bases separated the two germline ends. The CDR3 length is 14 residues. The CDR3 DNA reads TGTGCCAGCAGCCCAAACAGGGCCGGAGGGACCCAGTACTTC. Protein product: CASSPNRAGGTQYF.

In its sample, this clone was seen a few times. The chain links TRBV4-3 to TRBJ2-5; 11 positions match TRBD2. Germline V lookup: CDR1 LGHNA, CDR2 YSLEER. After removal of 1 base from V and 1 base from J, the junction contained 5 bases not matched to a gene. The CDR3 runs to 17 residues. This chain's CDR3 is CASSQGFLAGGQETQYF. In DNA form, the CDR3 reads TGCGCCAGCAGCCAAGGTTTCCTAGCGGGAGGCCAAGAGACCCAGTACTTC.

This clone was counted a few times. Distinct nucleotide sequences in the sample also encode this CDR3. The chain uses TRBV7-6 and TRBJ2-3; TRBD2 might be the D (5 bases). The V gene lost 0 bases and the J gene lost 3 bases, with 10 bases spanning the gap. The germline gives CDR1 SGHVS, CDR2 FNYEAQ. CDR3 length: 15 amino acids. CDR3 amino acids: CASSLAGGSTDTQYF. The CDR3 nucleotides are TGTGCCAGCAGCTTAGCTGGAGGCAGTACAGATACGCAGTATTTT.

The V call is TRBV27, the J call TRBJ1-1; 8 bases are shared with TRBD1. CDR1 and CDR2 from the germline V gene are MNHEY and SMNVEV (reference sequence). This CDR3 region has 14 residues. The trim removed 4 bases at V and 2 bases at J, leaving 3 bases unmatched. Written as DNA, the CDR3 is TGTGCCAGCAGTTCGGACAGGGTAAACACTGAAGCTTTCTTT. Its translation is CASSSDRVNTEAFF.

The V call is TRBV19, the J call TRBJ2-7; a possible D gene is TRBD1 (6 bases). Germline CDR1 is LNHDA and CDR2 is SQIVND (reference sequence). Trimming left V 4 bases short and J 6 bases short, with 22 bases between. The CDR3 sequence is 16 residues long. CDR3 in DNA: TGTGCCAGTAGTAGTGTTGGGGGCCCAAGTCCGACCGAGCAGTACTTC. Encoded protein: CASSSVGGPSPTEQYF.

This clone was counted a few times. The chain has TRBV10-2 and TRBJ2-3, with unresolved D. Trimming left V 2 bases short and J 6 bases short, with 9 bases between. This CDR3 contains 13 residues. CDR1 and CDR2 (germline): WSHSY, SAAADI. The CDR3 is CASSEGSPDTQYF. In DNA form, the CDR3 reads TGCGCCAGCAGTGAGGGGTCACCCGATACGCAGTATTTT.

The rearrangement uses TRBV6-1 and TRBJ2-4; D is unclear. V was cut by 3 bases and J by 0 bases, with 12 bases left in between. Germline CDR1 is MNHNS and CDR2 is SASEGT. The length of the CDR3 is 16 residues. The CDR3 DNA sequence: TGTGCCAGCAGTGATTGGGGTCCGGGAGCCAAAAACATTCAGTACTTC. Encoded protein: CASSDWGPGAKNIQYF.

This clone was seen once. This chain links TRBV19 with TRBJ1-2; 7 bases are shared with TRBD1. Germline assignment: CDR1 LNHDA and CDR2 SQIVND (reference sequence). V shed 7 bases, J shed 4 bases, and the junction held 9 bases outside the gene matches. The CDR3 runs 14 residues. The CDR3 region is CASKAGTEFYGYTF. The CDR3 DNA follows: TGTGCCAGTAAGGCCGGGACAGAATTCTATGGCTACACCTTC.

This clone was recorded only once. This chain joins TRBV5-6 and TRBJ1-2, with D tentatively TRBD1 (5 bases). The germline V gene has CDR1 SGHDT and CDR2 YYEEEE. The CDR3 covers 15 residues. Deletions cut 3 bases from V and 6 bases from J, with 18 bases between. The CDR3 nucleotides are TGTGCCAGCAGCTCCCCGGGGCGGAACCCTAATGGCTACACCTTC. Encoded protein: CASSSPGRNPNGYTF.

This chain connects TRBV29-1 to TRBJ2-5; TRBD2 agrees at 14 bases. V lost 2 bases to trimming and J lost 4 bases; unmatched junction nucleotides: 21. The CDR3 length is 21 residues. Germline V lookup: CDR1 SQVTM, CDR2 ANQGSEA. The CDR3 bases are TGCAGCGTTGAATCTGGTGGACTAGCGGGAGGAGGAAGGGGGGGTAGAGAGACCCAGTACTTC. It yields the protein CSVESGGLAGGGRGGRETQYF.

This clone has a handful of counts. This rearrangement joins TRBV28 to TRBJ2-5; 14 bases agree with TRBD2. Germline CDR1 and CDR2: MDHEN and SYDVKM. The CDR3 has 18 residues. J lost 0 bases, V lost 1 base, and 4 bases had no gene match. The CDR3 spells CASSLSGLAGGHQETQYF. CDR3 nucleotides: TGTGCCAGCAGTTTATCCGGACTAGCGGGAGGCCACCAAGAGACCCAGTACTTC.

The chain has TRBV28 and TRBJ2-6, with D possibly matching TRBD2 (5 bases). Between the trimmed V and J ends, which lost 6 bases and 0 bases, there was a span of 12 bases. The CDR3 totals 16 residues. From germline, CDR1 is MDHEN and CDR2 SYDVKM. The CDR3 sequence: CASSRTVLSGANVLTF. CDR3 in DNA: TGTGCCAGCAGCCGGACTGTCCTCTCTGGGGCCAACGTCCTGACTTTC.

In DNA, the CDR3 is TGTGCCAGCAGTGGGCCGGGACAGGGGGTCTCTGAAGCTTTCTTT. Amino acid sequence: CASSGPGQGVSEAFF. The V gene is TRBV28, the J gene TRBJ1-1, with 11 bases that match TRBD1. Germline V gives CDR1 MDHEN, CDR2 SYDVKM. This CDR3 has 15 amino acids. The ends lost 5 bases at V and 6 bases at J; junction bases unmatched: 8.

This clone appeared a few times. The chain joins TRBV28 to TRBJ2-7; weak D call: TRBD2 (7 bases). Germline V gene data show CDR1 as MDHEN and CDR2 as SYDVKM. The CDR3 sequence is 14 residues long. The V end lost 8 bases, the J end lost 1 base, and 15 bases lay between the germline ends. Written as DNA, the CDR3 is TGTGCCAGCGCGGGGGCAGGGGCTTCCTACGAGCAGTACTTC. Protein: CASAGAGASYEQYF.

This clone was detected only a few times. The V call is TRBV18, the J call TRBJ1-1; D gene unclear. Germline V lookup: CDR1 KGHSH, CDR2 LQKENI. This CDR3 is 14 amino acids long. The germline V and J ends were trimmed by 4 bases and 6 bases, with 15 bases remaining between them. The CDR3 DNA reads TGTGCCAGCTCACGCGAGAGGGAACTGGCTGAAGCTTTCTTT. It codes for CASSRERELAEAFF.